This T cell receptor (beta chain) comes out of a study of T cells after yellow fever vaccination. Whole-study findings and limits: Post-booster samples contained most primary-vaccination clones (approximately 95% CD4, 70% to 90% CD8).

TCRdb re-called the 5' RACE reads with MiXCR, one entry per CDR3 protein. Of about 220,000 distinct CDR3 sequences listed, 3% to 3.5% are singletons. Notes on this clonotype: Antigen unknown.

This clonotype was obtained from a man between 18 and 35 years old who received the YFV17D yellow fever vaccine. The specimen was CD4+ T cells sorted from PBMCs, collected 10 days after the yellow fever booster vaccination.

The CDR3 coding sequence is TGTGCCAGCAGTTTAGGGGGGGTCTACGAGCAGTACTTC. This encodes CASSLGGVYEQYF. V usage is TRBV12-3 or TRBV12-4 and J usage is TRBJ2-7, with TRBD2 as a possible D gene (6 bases). The CDR3 extends over 13 amino acids. V gave up 1 base and J gave up 3 bases, with 7 bases separating them.